These T cell receptor beta chains were read from a single sample in a study of OX40 agonist ivuxolimab in advanced cancers. Libraries were prepared by immunoSEQ multiplex PCR; TCRdb keeps only in-frame clonotypes and omits some of them. The repertoire has more than 100,000 clones, 75% to 90% of them found once; the top ten carry approximately 0.51%. Sequenced here: CD4+ or CD8+ T cells sorted from blood, sampled in a trial of the OX40 agonist ivuxolimab. Receptors originate from an adult with an advanced solid tumor such as melanoma, head and neck, liver or kidney cancer. Each CDR3 is given with its conserved first and last residue. The order of the fields is V gene, J gene, CDR3 length, clone size, D gene, CDR3 protein, CDR3 DNA. The D gene is left open where the match is weak. A clone size is listed for some rows: how often the clone was seen (once, few, many), or a class if it is expanded.

V: TRBV9
J: TRBJ1-1
length: 14
size: -
D: TRBD1
CDR3: CASSGDRDRGQAFF
DNA: TGTGCCAGCAGCGGGGACCGGGACAGGGGGCAAGCTTTCTTT

V: TRBV10-3
J: TRBJ2-1
length: 14
size: -
D: -
CDR3: CAISESLVYLEQFF
DNA: TGTGCCATCAGTGAGTCGCTAGTCTATCTGGAGCAGTTCTTC

V: TRBV4-3
J: TRBJ2-2
length: 17
size: -
D: -
CDR3: CASSQDPGGLNTGELFF
DNA: TGCGCCAGCAGCCAAGACCCGGGTGGCCTGAACACCGGGGAGCTGTTTTTT

V: TRBV9
J: TRBJ1-2
length: 16
size: -
D: -
CDR3: CASSPQERATGYGYTF
DNA: TGTGCCAGCAGCCCCCAGGAGAGGGCGACAGGCTATGGCTACACCTTC

V: TRBV7-2
J: TRBJ2-3
length: 16
size: -
D: TRBD2
CDR3: CASSTGTSGGTDTQYF
DNA: TGTGCCAGCAGCACCGGGACTAGCGGGGGGACAGATACGCAGTATTTT

V: TRBV6-6
J: TRBJ1-5
length: 13
size: -
D: -
CDR3: CASRGPGNQPQHF
DNA: TGTGCCAGCAGAGGACCGGGCAATCAGCCCCAGCATTTT

V: TRBV5-6
J: TRBJ2-7
length: 17
size: -
D: TRBD2
CDR3: CASSLLTSGSSSYEQYF
DNA: TGTGCCAGCAGCCTTCTGACTAGCGGGAGCAGCTCCTACGAGCAGTACTTC

V: TRBV7-2
J: TRBJ1-4
length: 14
size: -
D: TRBD1
CDR3: CASSTQGDREKLFF
DNA: TGTGCCAGCAGCACCCAGGGGGATCGAGAAAAACTGTTTTTT

V: TRBV15
J: TRBJ2-5
length: 12
size: -
D: -
CDR3: CATSRDRQTQYF
DNA: TGTGCCACCAGCAGAGACCGGCAGACCCAGTACTTC

V: TRBV28
J: TRBJ2-7
length: 15
size: -
D: TRBD2
CDR3: CASSPPAGGSYEQYF
DNA: TGTGCCAGCAGCCCTCCAGCGGGGGGATCCTACGAGCAGTACTTC

V: TRBV10-3
J: TRBJ1-2
length: 14
size: -
D: -
CDR3: CAISDQGRNYGYTF
DNA: TGTGCCATCAGTGATCAGGGACGAAACTATGGCTACACCTTC

V: TRBV7-2
J: TRBJ2-1
length: 16
size: -
D: TRBD2
CDR3: CASSLDPGLAANEQFF
DNA: TGTGCCAGCAGCTTGGATCCGGGACTAGCGGCGAATGAGCAGTTCTTC

V: TRBV7-2
J: TRBJ2-3
length: 15
size: -
D: TRBD1
CDR3: CASGRTGLSTDTQYF
DNA: TGTGCCAGCGGGAGGACAGGGTTGAGCACAGATACGCAGTATTTT

V: TRBV7-2
J: TRBJ2-7
length: 15
size: -
D: -
CDR3: CASSLGTPASYEQYF
DNA: TGTGCCAGCAGCTTAGGGACTCCCGCCTCCTACGAGCAGTACTTC

V: TRBV5-4
J: TRBJ1-3
length: 15
size: -
D: -
CDR3: CASSVAGTGGNTIYF
DNA: TGTGCCAGCAGCGTCGCCGGGACGGGAGGAAACACCATATATTTT

V: TRBV6-4
J: TRBJ1-5
length: 17
size: -
D: TRBD1
CDR3: CASSHRGWSFGSQPQHF
DNA: TGTGCCAGCAGTCACAGGGGATGGAGTTTCGGGAGTCAGCCCCAGCATTTT

V: TRBV6-1
J: TRBJ1-2
length: 15
size: -
D: -
CDR3: CASRENWTVRYGYTF
DNA: TGTGCCAGCAGGGAGAACTGGACTGTACGTTATGGCTACACCTTC

V: TRBV5-6
J: TRBJ2-5
length: 12
size: -
D: -
CDR3: CASSLAGETQYF
DNA: TGTGCCAGCAGCTTGGCGGGGGAGACCCAGTACTTC

V: TRBV7-6
J: TRBJ2-7
length: 15
size: -
D: TRBD1
CDR3: CASSATGTGRYEQYF
DNA: TGTGCCAGCAGCGCAACCGGGACAGGGCGCTACGAGCAGTACTTC

V: TRBV15
J: TRBJ2-3
length: 14
size: -
D: -
CDR3: CATSRDAGPDTQYF
DNA: TGTGCCACCAGCAGAGATGCCGGCCCAGATACGCAGTATTTT

V: TRBV28
J: TRBJ2-7
length: 14
size: -
D: -
CDR3: CASSLVAGSYEQYF
DNA: TGTGCCAGCAGTTTGGTCGCAGGGTCGTACGAGCAGTACTTC

V: TRBV19
J: TRBJ1-2
length: 14
size: -
D: -
CDR3: CASSDTQGNYGYTF
DNA: TGTGCCAGTAGTGACACACAGGGTAACTATGGCTACACCTTC

V: TRBV10-3
J: TRBJ2-7
length: 13
size: once
D: -
CDR3: CAISVEPRVEQYF
DNA: TGTGCCATCAGTGTGGAGCCCCGGGTCGAGCAGTACTTC

V: TRBV7-8
J: TRBJ2-7
length: 13
size: -
D: TRBD1
CDR3: CASSPYRGSEQYF
DNA: TGTGCCAGCAGCCCCTACAGGGGGAGCGAGCAGTACTTC

V: TRBV6-6
J: TRBJ1-6
length: 14
size: once
D: -
CDR3: CASQIRRGESPLHF
DNA: TGTGCCAGCCAAATCCGGCGGGGGGAATCACCCCTCCACTTT

V: TRBV19
J: TRBJ2-1
length: 15
size: -
D: -
CDR3: CASSQRDPTINEQFF
DNA: TGTGCCAGTAGCCAACGGGATCCCACAATCAATGAGCAGTTCTTC

V: TRBV7-2
J: TRBJ2-7
length: 12
size: -
D: -
CDR3: CASSVQQTEQYF
DNA: TGTGCCAGCAGCGTGCAGCAGACCGAGCAGTACTTC

V: TRBV14
J: TRBJ2-5
length: 16
size: -
D: -
CDR3: CASSLYLRAGQETQYF
DNA: TGTGCCAGCAGCCTTTACCTCCGGGCTGGGCAAGAGACCCAGTACTTC

V: TRBV27
J: TRBJ1-4
length: 14
size: -
D: -
CDR3: CASSLFSANEKLFF
DNA: TGTGCCAGCAGTTTATTTTCCGCTAATGAAAAACTGTTTTTT

V: TRBV5-4
J: TRBJ1-2
length: 13
size: -
D: -
CDR3: CASSLESTESYTF
DNA: TGTGCCAGCAGCTTGGAATCGACAGAAAGCTACACCTTC

V: TRBV7-2
J: TRBJ1-2
length: 15
size: -
D: -
CDR3: CASSTSRQTMSGYTF
DNA: TGTGCCAGCAGCACCTCTCGGCAGACTATGTCAGGCTACACCTTC

V: TRBV27
J: TRBJ2-7
length: 14
size: once
D: TRBD2
CDR3: CASSLLAELYEQYF
DNA: TGTGCCAGCAGTTTACTAGCGGAGCTCTACGAGCAGTACTTC

V: TRBV4-3
J: TRBJ1-4
length: 14
size: -
D: -
CDR3: CASSHLGTVEKLFF
DNA: TGCGCCAGCAGCCACCTAGGGACTGTTGAAAAACTGTTTTTT

V: TRBV6-5
J: TRBJ1-2
length: 11
size: -
D: -
CDR3: CASRGNYGYTF
DNA: TGTGCCAGCCGGGGAAACTATGGCTACACCTTC

V: TRBV25-1
J: TRBJ2-7
length: 13
size: -
D: TRBD1
CDR3: CASSFSGGYEQYF
DNA: TGTGCCAGCAGTTTTTCAGGGGGATACGAGCAGTACTTC

V: TRBV6-6
J: TRBJ1-2
length: 14
size: -
D: TRBD1
CDR3: CASSLGQGANGYTF
DNA: TGTGCCAGCAGTTTAGGACAGGGGGCGAATGGCTACACCTTC

V: TRBV19
J: TRBJ2-3
length: 16
size: -
D: TRBD1
CDR3: CASSLLGTASTDTQYF
DNA: TGTGCCAGTAGTCTACTGGGGACAGCCAGCACAGATACGCAGTATTTT

V: TRBV15
J: TRBJ2-7
length: 13
size: -
D: TRBD2
CDR3: CAASRGVSYEQYF
DNA: TGTGCCGCCAGCCGGGGGGTTTCCTACGAGCAGTACTTC

V: TRBV6-6
J: TRBJ2-7
length: 15
size: -
D: -
CDR3: CASSLGQGNDYEQYF
DNA: TGTGCCAGCAGTTTGGGGCAGGGTAATGATTACGAGCAGTACTTC

V: TRBV19
J: TRBJ1-2
length: 16
size: -
D: -
CDR3: CASSISGLGTSYGYTF
DNA: TGTGCCAGTAGTATTTCAGGGCTGGGGACCTCCTATGGCTACACCTTC

V: TRBV6-5
J: TRBJ1-1
length: 15
size: -
D: -
CDR3: CASSSQGIWSVGAFF
DNA: TGTGCCAGCAGTTCACAGGGTATTTGGTCGGTGGGGGCTTTCTTT

V: TRBV6-5
J: TRBJ2-7
length: 12
size: few
D: -
CDR3: CASSSRTGEQYF
DNA: TGTGCCAGCAGCTCCCGAACCGGAGAGCAGTACTTC

V: TRBV29-1
J: TRBJ2-3
length: 15
size: -
D: -
CDR3: CSVDFGGQYTDTQYF
DNA: TGCAGCGTTGATTTCGGGGGACAGTACACAGATACGCAGTATTTT

V: TRBV4-2
J: TRBJ2-5
length: 15
size: once
D: TRBD2
CDR3: CASSQDEGRGETQYF
DNA: TGTGCCAGCAGCCAAGACGAGGGGCGGGGGGAGACCCAGTACTTC

V: TRBV21-1
J: TRBJ2-7
length: 12
size: -
D: -
CDR3: CASSKAGNEQYF
DNA: TGTGCCAGCAGCAAAGCCGGGAACGAGCAGTACTTC

V: TRBV14
J: TRBJ1-6
length: 15
size: -
D: -
CDR3: CASSQGQLYNSPLHF
DNA: TGTGCCAGCAGCCAAGGTCAACTCTATAATTCACCCCTCCACTTT

V: TRBV6-6
J: TRBJ1-5
length: 15
size: few
D: -
CDR3: CASNIRHAGPQPQHF
DNA: TGTGCCAGCAATATACGACATGCTGGACCTCAGCCCCAGCATTTT

V: TRBV6-1
J: TRBJ1-3
length: 14
size: -
D: -
CDR3: CASRGGLSGNTIYF
DNA: TGTGCCAGCAGGGGGGGTCTTTCTGGAAACACCATATATTTT

V: TRBV20-1
J: TRBJ1-5
length: 10
size: -
D: -
CDR3: CSAGNQPQHF
DNA: TGCAGTGCTGGTAATCAGCCCCAGCATTTT

V: TRBV25-1
J: TRBJ1-2
length: 16
size: -
D: -
CDR3: CASSPPGAGETYGYTF
DNA: TGTGCCAGCAGCCCCCCCGGTGCAGGGGAAACCTATGGCTACACCTTC

V: TRBV6-1
J: TRBJ1-2
length: 18
size: -
D: TRBD1
CDR3: CASSEAMGQGVYPYGYTF
DNA: TGTGCCAGCAGTGAAGCGATGGGACAGGGGGTATACCCCTATGGCTACACCTTC

V: TRBV7-2
J: TRBJ1-1
length: 14
size: -
D: -
CDR3: CASSLFLLGSEAFF
DNA: TGTGCCAGCAGCTTATTCCTGCTTGGCTCTGAAGCTTTCTTT

V: TRBV30
J: TRBJ1-2
length: 13
size: -
D: -
CDR3: CAWSYAGSYGYTF
DNA: TGTGCCTGGAGTTATGCGGGCAGCTATGGCTACACCTTC